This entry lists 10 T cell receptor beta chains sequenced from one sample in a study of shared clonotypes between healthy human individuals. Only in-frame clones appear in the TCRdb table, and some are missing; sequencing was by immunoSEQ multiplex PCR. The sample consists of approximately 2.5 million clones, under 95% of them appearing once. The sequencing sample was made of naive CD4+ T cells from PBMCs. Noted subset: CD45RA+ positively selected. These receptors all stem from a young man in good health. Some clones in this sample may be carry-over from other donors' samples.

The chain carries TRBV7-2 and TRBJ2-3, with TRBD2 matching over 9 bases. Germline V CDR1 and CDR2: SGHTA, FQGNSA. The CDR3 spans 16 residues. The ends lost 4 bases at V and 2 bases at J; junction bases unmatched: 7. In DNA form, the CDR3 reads TGTGCCAGCAGCTCCGTAGCGGGAGAGGACACAGATACGCAGTATTTT. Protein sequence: CASSSVAGEDTDTQYF.

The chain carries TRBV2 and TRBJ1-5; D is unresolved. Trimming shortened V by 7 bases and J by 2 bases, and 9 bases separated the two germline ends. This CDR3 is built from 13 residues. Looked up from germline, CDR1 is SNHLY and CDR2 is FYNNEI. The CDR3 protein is CASMSTGNQPQHF. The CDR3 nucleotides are TGTGCCAGCATGTCAACGGGCAATCAGCCCCAGCATTTT.

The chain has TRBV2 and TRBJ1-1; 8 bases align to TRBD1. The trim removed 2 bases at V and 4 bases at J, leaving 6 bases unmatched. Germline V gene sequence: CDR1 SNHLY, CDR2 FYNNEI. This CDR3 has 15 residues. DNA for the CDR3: TGTGCCAGCAGTGAAACAGGGGGTAGGGGCACTGAAGCTTTCTTT. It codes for CASSETGGRGTEAFF. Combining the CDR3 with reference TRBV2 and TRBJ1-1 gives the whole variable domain EPEVTQTPSHQVTQMGQEVILRCVPISNHLYFYWYRQILGQKVEFLVSFYNNEISEKSEIFDDQFSVERPDGSNFTLKIRSTKLEDSAMYFCASSETGGRGTEAFFGQGTRLTVV.

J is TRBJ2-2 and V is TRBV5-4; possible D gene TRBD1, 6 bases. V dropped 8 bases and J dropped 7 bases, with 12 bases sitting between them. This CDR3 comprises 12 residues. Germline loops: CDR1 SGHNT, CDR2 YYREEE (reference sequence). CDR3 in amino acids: CASYQGIGELFF. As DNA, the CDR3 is TGTGCCAGTTACCAGGGGATCGGGGAGCTGTTTTTT.

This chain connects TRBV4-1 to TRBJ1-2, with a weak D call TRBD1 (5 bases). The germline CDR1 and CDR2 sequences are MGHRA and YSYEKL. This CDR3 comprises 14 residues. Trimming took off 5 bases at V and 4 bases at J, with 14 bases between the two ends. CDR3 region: CASSGTGGFYGYTF. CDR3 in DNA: TGCGCCAGCAGCGGGACGGGGGGTTTCTATGGCTACACCTTC.

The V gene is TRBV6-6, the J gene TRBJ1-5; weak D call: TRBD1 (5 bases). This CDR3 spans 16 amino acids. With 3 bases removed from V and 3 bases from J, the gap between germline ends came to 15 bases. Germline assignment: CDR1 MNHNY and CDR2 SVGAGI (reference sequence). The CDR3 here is CASSYRGAGVNQPQHF. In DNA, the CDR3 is TGTGCCAGCAGTTATAGGGGCGCGGGGGTCAATCAGCCCCAGCATTTT.

CDR3 coding DNA: TGTGCCAGTACACGGGGGTTCAGGGATGAGCAGTTCTTC. Translating it yields CASTRGFRDEQFF. The V and J genes are TRBV19 and TRBJ2-1; D might be TRBD2 (6 bases). This CDR3 has 13 residues. CDR1 and CDR2 (germline): LNHDA, SQIVND (reference sequence). With 7 bases removed from V and 8 bases from J, the gap between germline ends came to 15 bases.

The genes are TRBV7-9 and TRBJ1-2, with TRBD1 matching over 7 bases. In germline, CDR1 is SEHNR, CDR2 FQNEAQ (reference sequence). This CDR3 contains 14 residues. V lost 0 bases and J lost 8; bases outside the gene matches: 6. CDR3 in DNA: TGTGCCAGCAGCTTAGCGGGACAGACTGGAGGCTACACCTTC. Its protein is CASSLAGQTGGYTF.

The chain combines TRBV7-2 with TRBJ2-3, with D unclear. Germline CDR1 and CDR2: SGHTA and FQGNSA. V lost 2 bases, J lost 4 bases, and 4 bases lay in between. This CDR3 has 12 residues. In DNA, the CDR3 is TGTGCCAGCAGCTTAAATTCAGATACGCAGTATTTT. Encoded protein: CASSLNSDTQYF.

The DNA of the CDR3 is TGTGCCTGGAGTCGGATGACCTACGAGCAGTACTTC. It specifies CAWSRMTYEQYF. This chain uses TRBV30 with TRBJ2-7; D gene uncertain. CDR3 size: 12 residues. V was shortened by 2 bases and J by 2 bases, with 7 bases between the two germline ends. The germline V gene encodes CDR1 GTSNPN and CDR2 SVGIG (reference sequence).